These 12 T cell receptor beta chains were sequenced from one sample in a study of T cell responses to AZD1222 COVID-19 vaccine. The data were produced by immunoSEQ multiplex PCR, yet TCRdb's version contains in-frame clones alone and is incomplete. This sample yields around 97,000 clones, of which roughly nine tenths are seen a single time; around 45% belongs to the top ten. Sequencing was performed on peripheral blood, taken on day 0 of AZD1222 vaccination. The receptors come from an adult in good health.

This clone appeared a single time. The V gene is TRBV5-1, the J gene TRBJ2-5; possible D gene TRBD2, 5 bases. CDR1 and CDR2 (germline): SGHRS, YFSETQ. The CDR3 is 14 amino acids. With 4 bases removed from V and 4 bases from J, the gap between germline ends came to 14 bases. DNA of the CDR3: TGCGCCAGCAGCGTGTTCACTAGTCCAGAGACCCAGTACTTC. It codes for CASSVFTSPETQYF. Full variable domain (outside the CDR3, taken from reference TRBV5-1 and TRBJ2-5): KAGVTQTPRYLIKTRGQQVTLSCSPISGHRSVSWYQQTPGQGLQFLFEYFSETQRNKGNFPGRFSGRQFSNSRSEMNVSTLELGDSALYLCASSVFTSPETQYFGPGTRLLVL.

This clone was counted once. The chain combines TRBV3-1 (or the pseudogene TRBV3-2) with TRBJ2-2, with TRBD1 identical over 7 bases. The CDR3 runs to 16 residues. Trimming removed 0 bases from V and 4 bases from J; junction bases left unmatched: 5. CDR1 LGHDT and CDR2 YNNKEL come from the germline V gene (reference sequence). CDR3 protein: CASSQDPPGGTGELFF. For the CDR3, the DNA is TGTGCCAGCAGCCAAGATCCCCCAGGGGGCACCGGGGAGCTGTTTTTT.

Written as DNA, the CDR3 is TGTGCCAGCAGTCGGAATCAGCCCCAGCATTTT. Protein: CASSRNQPQHF. This chain joins TRBV28 and TRBJ1-5; the D is unclear. The germline V gene has CDR1 MDHEN and CDR2 SYDVKM. The CDR3 extends over 11 amino acids. Trimming shortened V by 5 bases and J by 4 bases, and 3 bases separated the two germline ends.

In nucleotides, the CDR3 is TGTGCCAGCAGCTTGGCCAGGGTTGGGGAAAAACTGTTTTTT. This translates into CASSLARVGEKLFF. The chain is built from TRBV13 and TRBJ1-4; a weak D match, TRBD1 (5 bases). The germline V gene encodes CDR1 PRHDT and CDR2 FYEKMQ (reference sequence). The length of the CDR3 is 14 residues. Trimming left V 3 bases short and J 8 bases short, with 13 bases between. Based on the CDR3 plus reference TRBV13 and TRBJ1-4, the full variable domain is AAGVIQSPRHLIKEKRETATLKCYPIPRHDTVYWYQQGPGQDPQFLISFYEKMQSDKGSIPDRFSAQQFSDYHSELNMSSLELGDSALYFCASSLARVGEKLFFGSGTQLSVL.

The chain carries TRBV9 and TRBJ1-2; a weak D match, TRBD1 (6 bases). The CDR3 has 12 residues. With 5 bases removed from V and 4 bases from J, the gap between germline ends came to 9 bases. The germline CDR1 and CDR2 sequences are SGDLS and YYNGEE. Written as DNA, the CDR3 is TGTGCCAGCAGAGGACAGTTCTATGGCTACACCTTC. Its translation: CASRGQFYGYTF.

The J gene is TRBJ1-1, the V gene TRBV19, with D tentatively TRBD1 (6 bases). Trimming removed 10 bases at V and 0 bases at J, with 15 bases between. Germline CDR1 reads LNHDA; CDR2 reads SQIVND (reference sequence). This CDR3 region has 14 residues. In DNA form, the CDR3 reads TGTGCCACACAGGGCGCCCTCATGAACACTGAAGCTTTCTTT. Protein product: CATQGALMNTEAFF.

This chain uses TRBV6-2 or TRBV6-3 with TRBJ1-5; 9 nucleotides agree with TRBD1. Germline CDR1 MNHEY, CDR2 SVGEGT. The CDR3 length is 16 residues. Trimming cost V 6 bases and J 1 base; bases outside gene matches: 7. The CDR3 DNA reads TGTGCCAGCAGCACGACAGGGGGGTCGAGCAATCAGCCCCAGCATTTT. Encoded protein: CASSTTGGSSNQPQHF.

The rearrangement joins TRBV19 to TRBJ2-4; 8 nucleotides align to TRBD2. The junction had 7 bases not matched to a gene; V was cut back by 9 bases and J by 0 bases. Germline V lookup: CDR1 LNHDA, CDR2 SQIVND (reference sequence). This CDR3 is built from 15 residues. CDR3 nucleotide sequence: TGTGCCAGCGCGCCGCTAGCGGGAGCCAAAAACATTCAGTACTTC. Translation: CASAPLAGAKNIQYF.

This sequence joins TRBV27 and TRBJ1-5; the match to TRBD1 covers 8 bases. This CDR3 spans 14 amino acids. V dropped 2 bases and J dropped 4; count of bases not matched to a gene: 1. CDR1 and CDR2 from the germline V gene are MNHEY and SMNVEV (reference sequence). CDR3 bases: TGTGCCAGCAGTTTAACAGGGGGGAATCAGCCCCAGCATTTT. It codes for CASSLTGGNQPQHF.

This chain connects TRBV10-3 to TRBJ2-7; a weak D match, TRBD1 (7 bases). The CDR3 length is 12 residues. Germline loops: CDR1 ENHRY, CDR2 SYGVKD. V was clipped by 10 bases and J by 3 bases, with 13 bases between them. CDR3 residues: CATGGQIYEQYF. CDR3 coding DNA: TGTGCCACCGGGGGACAGATCTACGAGCAGTACTTC.

The V gene is TRBV3-1 (or the pseudogene TRBV3-2), the J gene TRBJ2-7, with D possibly being TRBD1 (6 bases). The CDR3 loop spans 16 amino acids. Germline CDR1 reads LGHDT; CDR2 reads YNNKEL (reference sequence). V was trimmed by 4 bases and J by 6 bases, leaving 22 bases between them. DNA of the CDR3: TGTGCCAGCAGCCCCTCACGGACAGAAGAGTCGAGCGAGCAGTACTTC. It codes for CASSPSRTEESSEQYF.

This clone was seen repeatedly, ten times or more. V usage is TRBV21-1 and J usage is TRBJ1-6. TRBV21-1 is classified as a pseudogene. The CDR3 is 15 amino acids. The CDR3 coding sequence is TGTGCCAGCAGCAAAGGAGACCGCTATAATTCACCCCTCCACTTT. Translating it yields CASSKGDRYNSPLHF.